The 9 T cell receptor beta chains presented below share a single source sample, sequenced in a study of control samples from healthy donors and cancer patients (dated by TCRdb to the early 2020s). The library was produced with the immunoSEQ multiplex PCR assay. TCRdb stores this immuneACCESS table with in-frame sequences only. Part of the clones is absent; in the studies checked, under half of the shortfall reflects unresolved V genes, and no reason is known for the rest. The sample has about 98,000 clones on record, 79% of them singletons. Of the sample, roughly 10% falls within the top ten clones. Sequenced material: blood. The source of these receptors is a woman in her twenties or thirties in good health.

The chain recombines TRBV5-4 with TRBJ1-2, with 9 bases that match TRBD1. The CDR3 has 15 amino acids. CDR1 and CDR2 (germline): SGHNT, YYREEE (reference sequence). The V and J ends lost 3 bases and 6 bases, in that order; junction bases with no gene match: 9. The CDR3 DNA reads as TGTGCCAGCAGCTCACCGGGACAGGGATTCAATGGCTACACCTTC. It yields the protein CASSSPGQGFNGYTF.

The chain joins TRBV6-5 to TRBJ1-1; D may be TRBD1 (5 bases). Between the trimmed V and J ends, which lost 6 bases and 12 bases, there was a span of 23 bases. The CDR3 is 14 amino acids. Per the germline V gene, CDR1 is MNHEY and CDR2 is SVGAGI. CDR3 region: CASRLTLSGLSSFF. The CDR3 DNA is TGTGCCAGCAGATTGACCCTCTCAGGGCTTTCGTCTTTCTTT.

The gene calls are TRBV2 and TRBJ2-3; maybe TRBD1 (5 bases). This CDR3 region has 14 residues. Trimming pared 7 bases from V and 5 bases from J, leaving 16 bases between. Germline V CDR1 and CDR2: SNHLY, FYNNEI. CDR3 nucleotide sequence: TGTGCCAGCAACGCCGCAGGGCTGGGAGATACGCAGTATTTT. Its translation: CASNAAGLGDTQYF.

In DNA, the CDR3 is TGTGCCAGCAGCCGTGCCGGGGAGACGCAGTATTTT. Translated: CASSRAGETQYF. J is TRBJ2-3 and V is TRBV6-5; TRBD2 is a possible D gene (5 bases). Germline CDR1 is MNHEY and CDR2 is SVGAGI. The CDR3 is made up of 12 amino acids. Trimming stripped 6 bases from V and 9 bases from J, with 13 bases between.

The CDR3, as DNA: TGTGCCAGTATGGACAGGGGGTTCTATGGCTACACCTTC. It encodes CASMDRGFYGYTF. This rearrangement joins TRBV19 to TRBJ1-2; 10 nucleotides agree with TRBD1. The CDR3 length is 13 residues. Germline V gives CDR1 LNHDA, CDR2 SQIVND (reference sequence). With 7 bases clipped from V and 4 bases from J, the junction kept 3 bases outside the gene matches.

This chain uses TRBV30 with TRBJ1-3; D not certain. This CDR3 region has 13 residues. V lost 2 bases, J lost 5 bases, and 10 bases lay in between. Per the germline V gene, CDR1 is GTSNPN and CDR2 is SVGIG (reference sequence). The CDR3 region is CAWSPSIRNTIYF. In DNA form, the CDR3 reads TGTGCCTGGAGTCCATCAATCCGAAACACCATATATTTT.

CDR3 DNA sequence: TGTGCCAGCAGTTTCAGGGTTGGGGAGCAGTTCTTC. This translates into CASSFRVGEQFF. The V call is TRBV5-6, the J call TRBJ2-1; D possibly corresponds to TRBD1 (5 bases). V lost 5 bases to trimming and J lost 10 bases, with 13 bases between them. This CDR3 is built from 12 residues. Germline loops: CDR1 SGHDT, CDR2 YYEEEE.

The rearrangement links TRBV30 to TRBJ2-7, with TRBD2 as a possible D gene (6 bases). Germline CDR1 reads GTSNPN; CDR2 reads SVGIG (reference sequence). The V end was cut by 0 bases, the J end by 0 bases, with 6 bases between. The CDR3 totals 13 residues. The CDR3 sequence: CAWSVGSSYEQYF. In DNA form, the CDR3 reads TGTGCCTGGAGTGTCGGGAGCTCCTACGAGCAGTACTTC.

J is TRBJ2-7 and V is TRBV6-5; 8 nucleotides agree with TRBD2. This CDR3 is built from 14 residues. Germline CDR1 is MNHEY and CDR2 is SVGAGI. Germline trimming cut 11 bases from V and 0 bases from J; bases unmatched to any gene: 9. The chain's CDR3 is CAGAGGLSSYEQYF. The DNA for the CDR3 is TGTGCCGGGGCGGGGGGATTGAGCTCCTACGAGCAGTACTTC.